The 20 T cell receptor beta chains listed next were all sequenced from one sample in a study of blood T cell repertoires in COVID-19. TCRdb keeps only in-frame clones here, not all; method: immunoSEQ multiplex PCR. The table shows fewer than 350,000 clones, with about 90% occurring only once. The sequenced material came from peripheral blood. The receptors shown here come from a woman in her twenties or thirties who had recovered from COVID-19.

The gene calls are TRBV5-1 and TRBJ1-5; 8 bases align to TRBD1. From germline, CDR1 is SGHRS and CDR2 YFSETQ. After removal of 4 bases from V and 7 bases from J, the junction contained 7 bases not matched to a gene. The CDR3 loop spans 14 amino acids. CDR3 protein: CASSPQGGTQPQHF. Here the CDR3 DNA reads TGCGCCAGCAGCCCACAGGGGGGGACACAGCCCCAGCATTTT.

V usage is TRBV9 and J usage is TRBJ2-3; D not certain. V shed 0 bases and J shed 5 bases, with 10 bases lying between them. The CDR3 extends over 14 amino acids. The germline V gene has CDR1 SGDLS and CDR2 YYNGEE. The CDR3 here is CASSVDLGLDTQYF. For the CDR3, the DNA is TGTGCCAGCAGCGTAGACCTGGGCCTAGATACGCAGTATTTT.

The chain links TRBV3-1 (or the pseudogene TRBV3-2) to TRBJ2-1, with 8 bases that match TRBD2. V was clipped by 0 bases and J by 10 bases; unmatched bases: 5. Germline values: CDR1 LGHDT, CDR2 YNNKEL (reference sequence). This CDR3 is 14 amino acids long. The CDR3 nucleotides read TGTGCCAGCAGCCAAGATAGCGGGGCTAGGGAGCAGTTCTTC. Translation gives CASSQDSGAREQFF.

The chain has TRBV5-4 and TRBJ2-1, with 12 positions matching TRBD2. The CDR3 has 15 residues. The germline CDR1 and CDR2 sequences are SGHNT and YYREEE (reference sequence). With 3 bases clipped from V and 5 bases from J, the junction kept 3 bases outside the gene matches. The CDR3 here is CASSSRLAGDNEQFF. CDR3 nucleotides: TGTGCCAGCAGCTCACGACTAGCGGGGGACAATGAGCAGTTCTTC.

The V call is TRBV5-6, the J call TRBJ1-1, with a weak D call TRBD1 (6 bases). Looked up from germline, CDR1 is SGHDT and CDR2 is YYEEEE. The CDR3 runs 13 residues. Trimming removed 2 bases from V and 3 bases from J, with 8 bases in between. The chain's CDR3 is CASSLQGYTEAFF. In DNA, the CDR3 is TGTGCCAGCAGCTTACAGGGATACACTGAAGCTTTCTTT.

This chain uses TRBV10-3 with TRBJ1-2, with a tentative D call TRBD1 (5 bases). Trimming stripped 0 bases from V and 8 bases from J, with 13 bases between. CDR1 is ENHRY, CDR2 SYGVKD, per germline. The CDR3 covers 14 residues. CDR3 sequence (DNA): TGTGCCATCAGTGAGTCGTCCAGGGCTTCCGGCTACACCTTC. Translating it yields CAISESSRASGYTF.

This rearrangement joins TRBV7-2 to TRBJ2-7, with D possibly being TRBD1 (6 bases). Trimming shortened V by 3 bases and J by 6 bases, and 12 bases separated the two germline ends. The CDR3 runs to 13 residues. Germline values: CDR1 SGHTA, CDR2 FQGNSA. The CDR3 loop reads CASSFNSGAEQYF. The CDR3 region has the DNA TGTGCCAGCAGCTTCAATTCAGGGGCCGAGCAGTACTTC.

The V gene is TRBV10-2, the J gene TRBJ2-7; 9 bases align to TRBD1. Germline V lookup: CDR1 WSHSY, CDR2 SAAADI. Trimming removed 6 bases from V and 0 bases from J; junction bases left unmatched: 6. CDR3 length: 15 residues. The CDR3 region is CASRGDRAFSYEQYF. CDR3 DNA: TGCGCCAGCAGGGGGGACAGGGCCTTCTCCTACGAGCAGTACTTC.

Remarks on this clone: Other DNA sequences within the sample encode an identical CDR3. The chain links TRBV6-5 to TRBJ2-2; 10 bases are shared with TRBD2. The CDR3 is made up of 15 amino acids. Trimming cost V 6 bases and J 3 bases; bases outside gene matches: 4. In germline, CDR1 is MNHEY, CDR2 SVGAGI. The CDR3 nucleotides are TGTGCCAGCAGCTTAGCGGGAGGAGACACCGGGGAGCTGTTTTTT. Protein: CASSLAGGDTGELFF.

The rearrangement uses TRBV5-1 and TRBJ1-4; no clear D. CDR3 length: 15 residues. Per germline, CDR1 SGHRS and CDR2 YFSETQ. V lost 4 bases, J lost 0 bases, and 10 bases lay in between. CDR3: CASSPPGATNEKLFF. The CDR3 bases are TGCGCCAGCAGCCCGCCGGGTGCAACTAATGAAAAACTGTTTTTT.

This clone was seen just once. The genes are TRBV24-1 and TRBJ1-1; D is uncertain. The CDR3 contains 13 residues. In germline, CDR1 is KGHDR, CDR2 SFDVKD. The germline V and J ends were trimmed by 6 bases and 12 bases, with 19 bases remaining between them. The CDR3, as DNA: TGTGCCACCAGTTTAGCCGGGAGCGTAAGGACTTTCTTT. Encoded protein: CATSLAGSVRTFF.

DNA of the CDR3: TGTGCCAGCAGCTTAGGTGGGGGGGTCTATGGCTACACCTTC. It specifies CASSLGGGVYGYTF. The gene calls are TRBV11-2 and TRBJ1-2; weak D call: TRBD1 (5 bases). With 1 base removed from V and 4 bases from J, the gap between germline ends came to 10 bases. Germline CDR1 SGHAT, CDR2 FQNNGV. The CDR3 extends over 14 amino acids. The variable domain in full, completed from reference TRBV11-2 and TRBJ1-2, reads EAGVAQSPRYKIIEKRQSVAFWCNPISGHATLYWYQQILGQGPKLLIQFQNNGVVDDSQLPKDRFSAERLKGVDSTLKIQPAKLEDSAVYLCASSLGGGVYGYTFGSGTRLTVV.

The J gene is TRBJ1-1, the V gene TRBV30; D gene uncertain. The V gene's germline CDR1 is GTSNPN and CDR2 SVGIG (reference sequence). Trimming left V 0 bases short and J 4 bases short, with 6 bases between. There are 12 residues in the CDR3. CDR3 DNA: TGTGCCTGGAGTGTTACTAGCACTGAAGCTTTCTTT. This translates into CAWSVTSTEAFF.

This clone was seen more than once but under ten times. The rearrangement links TRBV29-1 to TRBJ2-5, with TRBD1 matching 7 bases. CDR1 and CDR2 from the germline V gene are SQVTM and ANQGSEA. CDR3 size: 14 residues. The V and J ends lost 3 bases and 0 bases, in that order; junction bases with no gene match: 4. The CDR3 DNA sequence: TGCAGCGTTGAGGACAGGACGTACCAAGAGACCCAGTACTTC. It is translated as CSVEDRTYQETQYF.

The V call is TRBV29-1, the J call TRBJ2-4, with D possibly being TRBD2 (6 bases). The CDR3 is made up of 14 amino acids. V lost 1 base and J 6 bases, leaving 13 bases between the germline ends. CDR1 and CDR2 (germline): SQVTM, ANQGSEA. The CDR3 here is CSVEARLVRNIQYF. The CDR3, as DNA: TGCAGCGTTGAAGCTCGACTAGTAAGAAACATTCAGTACTTC. Drawing the rest from reference TRBV29-1 and TRBJ2-4, the complete variable domain is SAVISQKPSRDICQRGTSLTIQCQVDSQVTMMFWYRQQPGQSLTLIATANQGSEATYESGFVIDKFPISRPNLTFSTLTVSNMSPEDSSIYLCSVEARLVRNIQYFGAGTRLSVL.

The V and J genes are TRBV28 and TRBJ1-1; D might be TRBD1 (5 bases). Germline V gene sequence: CDR1 MDHEN, CDR2 SYDVKM. The CDR3 has 15 residues. The V end lost 5 bases, the J end lost 5 bases, and 18 bases lay between the germline ends. CDR3 DNA sequence: TGTGCCAGCAGTCCCATGGGGGGAGGATTAACTGAAGCTTTCTTT. Translation: CASSPMGGGLTEAFF.

V and J are TRBV3-1 (or the pseudogene TRBV3-2) and TRBJ1-1; 7 positions agree with TRBD1. Germline V gene lookup returns CDR1 LGHDT and CDR2 YNNKEL (reference sequence). With V trimmed by 4 bases and J by 8 bases, 7 bases remained unmatched. The CDR3 is 13 amino acids. CDR3 coding DNA: TGTGCCAGCAGCCCGACAGGGAACGGGGAAGCTTTCTTT. It is translated as CASSPTGNGEAFF.

The gene calls are TRBV27 and TRBJ2-1, with unresolved D. Per the germline V gene, CDR1 is MNHEY and CDR2 is SMNVEV (reference sequence). Trimming took 5 bases from V and 6 from J, leaving 8 bases between them. This CDR3 is 12 amino acids long. The CDR3 DNA reads TGTGCCAGCAGTGGGCTTGGCAATGAGCAGTTCTTC. Its translation is CASSGLGNEQFF.

The rearrangement uses TRBV7-9 and TRBJ1-1, with D tentatively TRBD1 (6 bases). V was shortened by 0 bases and J by 0 bases, with 8 bases between the two germline ends. This CDR3 has 15 residues. Germline values: CDR1 SEHNR, CDR2 FQNEAQ (reference sequence). As DNA, the CDR3 is TGTGCCAGCAGCTTAGCAGAGGGGGTGAACACTGAAGCTTTCTTT. It specifies CASSLAEGVNTEAFF.

The chain links TRBV6-1 to TRBJ2-7; D is uncertain. Germline V CDR1 and CDR2: MNHNS, SASEGT. The CDR3 totals 14 residues. Trimming left V 3 bases short and J 4 bases short, with 13 bases between. CDR3 in DNA: TGTGCCAGCAGTGACCCCTCGAACTCGTACGAGCAGTACTTC. It codes for CASSDPSNSYEQYF.